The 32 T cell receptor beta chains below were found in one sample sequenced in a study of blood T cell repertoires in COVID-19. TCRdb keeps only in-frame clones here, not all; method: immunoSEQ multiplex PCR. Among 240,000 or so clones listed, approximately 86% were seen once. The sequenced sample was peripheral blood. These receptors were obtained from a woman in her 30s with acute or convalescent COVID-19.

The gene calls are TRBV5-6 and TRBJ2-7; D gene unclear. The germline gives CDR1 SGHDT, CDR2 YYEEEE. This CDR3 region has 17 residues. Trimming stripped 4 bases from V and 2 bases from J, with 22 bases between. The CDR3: CASSGLISQENTYEQYF. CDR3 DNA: TGTGCCAGCAGCGGGCTCATTTCGCAGGAAAATACCTACGAGCAGTACTTC. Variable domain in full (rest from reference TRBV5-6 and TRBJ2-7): DAGVTQSPTHLIKTRGQQVTLRCSPKSGHDTVSWYQQALGQGPQFIFQYYEEEERQRGNFPDRFSGHQFPNYSSELNVNALLLGDSALYLCASSGLISQENTYEQYFGPGTRLTVT.

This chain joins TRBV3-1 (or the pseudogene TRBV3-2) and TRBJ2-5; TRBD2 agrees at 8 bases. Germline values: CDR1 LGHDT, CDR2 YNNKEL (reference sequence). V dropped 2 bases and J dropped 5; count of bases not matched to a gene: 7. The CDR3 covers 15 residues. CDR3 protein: CASSQRGAGVETQYF. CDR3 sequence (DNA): TGTGCCAGCAGCCAAAGAGGAGCGGGAGTGGAGACCCAGTACTTC.

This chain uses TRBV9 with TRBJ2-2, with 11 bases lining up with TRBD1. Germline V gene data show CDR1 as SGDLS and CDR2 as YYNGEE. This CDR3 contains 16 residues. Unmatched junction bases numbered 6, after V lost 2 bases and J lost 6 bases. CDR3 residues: CASSVRGTGGAGELFF. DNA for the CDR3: TGTGCCAGCAGCGTCCGAGGGACAGGGGGGGCCGGGGAGCTGTTTTTT. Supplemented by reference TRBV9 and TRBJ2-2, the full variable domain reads DSGVTQTPKHLITATGQRVTLRCSPRSGDLSVYWYQQSLDQGLQFLIQYYNGEERAKGNILERFSAQQFPDLHSELNLSSLELGDSALYFCASSVRGTGGAGELFFGEGSRLTVL.

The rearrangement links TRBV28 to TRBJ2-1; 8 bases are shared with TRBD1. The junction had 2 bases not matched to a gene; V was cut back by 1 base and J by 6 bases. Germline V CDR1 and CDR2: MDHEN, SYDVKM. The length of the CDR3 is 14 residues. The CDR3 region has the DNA TGTGCCAGCAGTTTATTCCAGGGGGCCAATGAGCAGTTCTTC. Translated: CASSLFQGANEQFF.

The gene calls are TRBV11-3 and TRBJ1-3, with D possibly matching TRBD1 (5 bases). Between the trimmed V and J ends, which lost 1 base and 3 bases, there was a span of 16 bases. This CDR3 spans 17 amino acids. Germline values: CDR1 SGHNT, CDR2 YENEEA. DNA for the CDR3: TGTGCCAGCAGCTTAGGACCAACGCAGGGTTATGGAAACACCATATATTTT. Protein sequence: CASSLGPTQGYGNTIYF.

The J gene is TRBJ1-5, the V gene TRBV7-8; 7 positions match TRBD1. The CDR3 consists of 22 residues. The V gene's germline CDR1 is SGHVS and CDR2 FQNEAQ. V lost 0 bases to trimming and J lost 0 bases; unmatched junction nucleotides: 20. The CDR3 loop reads CASSLANLFPRDRGISNQPQHF. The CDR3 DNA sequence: TGTGCCAGCAGCTTAGCGAATTTATTTCCCCGGGACAGAGGTATTAGCAATCAGCCCCAGCATTTT.

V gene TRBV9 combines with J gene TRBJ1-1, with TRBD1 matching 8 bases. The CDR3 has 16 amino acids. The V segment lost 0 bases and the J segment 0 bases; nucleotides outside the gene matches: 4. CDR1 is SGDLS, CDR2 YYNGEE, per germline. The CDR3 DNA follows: TGTGCCAGCAGCGTAGTTGGGACAGGTATGAACACTGAAGCTTTCTTT. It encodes CASSVVGTGMNTEAFF.

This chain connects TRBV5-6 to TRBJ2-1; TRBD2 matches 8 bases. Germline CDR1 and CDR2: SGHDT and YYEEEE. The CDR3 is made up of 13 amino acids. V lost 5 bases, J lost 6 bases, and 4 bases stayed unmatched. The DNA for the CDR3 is TGTGCCAGCAGACGGGAGGGTGGCAATGAGCAGTTCTTC. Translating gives CASRREGGNEQFF.

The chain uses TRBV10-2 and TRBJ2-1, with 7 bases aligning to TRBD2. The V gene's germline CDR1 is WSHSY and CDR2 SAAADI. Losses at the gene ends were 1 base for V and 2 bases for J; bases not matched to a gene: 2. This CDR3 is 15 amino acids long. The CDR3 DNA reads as TGCGCCAGCAGTGAGTGGGGGGGAGCCTACAATGAGCAGTTCTTC. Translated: CASSEWGGAYNEQFF.

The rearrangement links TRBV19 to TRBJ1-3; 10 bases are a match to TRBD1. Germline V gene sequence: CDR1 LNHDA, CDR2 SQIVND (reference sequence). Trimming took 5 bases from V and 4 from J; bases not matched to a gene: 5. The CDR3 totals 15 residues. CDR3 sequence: CASSWDRGSGNTIYF. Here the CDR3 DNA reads TGTGCCAGTAGTTGGGACAGGGGTTCCGGAAACACCATATATTTT.

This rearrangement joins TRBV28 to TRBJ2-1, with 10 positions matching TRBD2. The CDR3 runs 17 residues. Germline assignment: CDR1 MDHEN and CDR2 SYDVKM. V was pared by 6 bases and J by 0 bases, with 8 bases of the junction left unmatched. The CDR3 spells CASSHRSSGSSYNEQFF. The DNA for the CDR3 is TGTGCCAGCAGCCACCGATCTAGCGGGAGCTCCTACAATGAGCAGTTCTTC.

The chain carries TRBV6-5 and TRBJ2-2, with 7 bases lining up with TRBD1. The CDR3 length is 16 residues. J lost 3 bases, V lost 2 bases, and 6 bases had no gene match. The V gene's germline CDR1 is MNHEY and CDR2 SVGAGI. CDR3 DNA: TGTGCCAGCAGTTACCCCCAGGGGGTCGACACCGGGGAGCTGTTTTTT. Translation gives CASSYPQGVDTGELFF.

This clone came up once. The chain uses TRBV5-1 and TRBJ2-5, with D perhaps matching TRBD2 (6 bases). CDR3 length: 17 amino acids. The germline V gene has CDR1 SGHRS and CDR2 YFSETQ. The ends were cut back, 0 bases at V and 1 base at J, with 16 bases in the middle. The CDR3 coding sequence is TGCGCCAGCAGCTTGGCCGGCCTAGCGCCCTTCCAAGAGACCCAGTACTTC. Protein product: CASSLAGLAPFQETQYF.

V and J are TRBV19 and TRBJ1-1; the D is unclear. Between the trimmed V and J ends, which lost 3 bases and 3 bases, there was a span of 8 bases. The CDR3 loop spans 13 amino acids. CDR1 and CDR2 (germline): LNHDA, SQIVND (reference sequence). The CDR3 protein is CASSMGSYTEAFF. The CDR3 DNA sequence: TGTGCCAGTAGTATGGGGAGCTACACTGAAGCTTTCTTT.

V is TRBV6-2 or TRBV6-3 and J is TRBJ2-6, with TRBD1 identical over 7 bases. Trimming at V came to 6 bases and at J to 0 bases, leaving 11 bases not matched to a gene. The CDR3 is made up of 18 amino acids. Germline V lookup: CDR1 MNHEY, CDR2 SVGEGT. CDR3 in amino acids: CASRYPGQPGSGANVLTF. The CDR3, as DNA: TGTGCCAGCAGGTACCCGGGACAGCCGGGCTCTGGGGCCAACGTCCTGACTTTC.

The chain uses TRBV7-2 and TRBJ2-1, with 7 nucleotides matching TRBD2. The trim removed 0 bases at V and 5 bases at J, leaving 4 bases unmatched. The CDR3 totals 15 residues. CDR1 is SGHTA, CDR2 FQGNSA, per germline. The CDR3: CASSLAGGSHNEQFF. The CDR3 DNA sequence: TGTGCCAGCAGCTTAGCGGGAGGGTCCCACAATGAGCAGTTCTTC. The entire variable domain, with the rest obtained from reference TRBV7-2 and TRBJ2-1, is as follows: GAGVSQSPSNKVTEKGKDVELRCDPISGHTALYWYRQSLGQGLEFLIYFQGNSAPDKSGLPSDRFSAERTGGSVSTLTIQRTQQEDSAVYLCASSLAGGSHNEQFFGPGTRLTVL.

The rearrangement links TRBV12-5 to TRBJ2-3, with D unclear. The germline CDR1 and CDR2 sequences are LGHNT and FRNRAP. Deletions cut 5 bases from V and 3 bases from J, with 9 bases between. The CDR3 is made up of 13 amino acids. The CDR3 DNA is TGTGCTAGTGGTCCCCCTTTTACAGATACGCAGTATTTT. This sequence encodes CASGPPFTDTQYF.

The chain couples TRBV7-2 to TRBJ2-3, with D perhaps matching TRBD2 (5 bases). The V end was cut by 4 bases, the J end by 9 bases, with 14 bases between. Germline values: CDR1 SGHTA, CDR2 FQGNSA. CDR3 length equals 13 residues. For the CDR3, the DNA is TGTGCCAGCAGCTCCACACCCCCGGGGACGCAGTATTTT. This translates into CASSSTPPGTQYF.

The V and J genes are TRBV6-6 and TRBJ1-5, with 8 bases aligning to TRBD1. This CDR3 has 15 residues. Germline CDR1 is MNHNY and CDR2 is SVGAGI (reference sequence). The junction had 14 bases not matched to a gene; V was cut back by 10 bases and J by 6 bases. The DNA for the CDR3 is TGTGCCAAGCCGGCCGGACAGGGATTGGTTCAGCCCCAGCATTTT. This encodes CAKPAGQGLVQPQHF.

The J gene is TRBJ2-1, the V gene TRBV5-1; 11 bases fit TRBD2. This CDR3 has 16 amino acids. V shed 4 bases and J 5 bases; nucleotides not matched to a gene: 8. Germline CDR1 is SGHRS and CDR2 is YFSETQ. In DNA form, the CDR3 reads TGCGCCAGCAGCCGCGCGGGACTAGCGGCCAACAATGAGCAGTTCTTC. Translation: CASSRAGLAANNEQFF. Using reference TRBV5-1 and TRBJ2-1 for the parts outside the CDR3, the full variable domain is KAGVTQTPRYLIKTRGQQVTLSCSPISGHRSVSWYQQTPGQGLQFLFEYFSETQRNKGNFPGRFSGRQFSNSRSEMNVSTLELGDSALYLCASSRAGLAANNEQFFGPGTRLTVL.

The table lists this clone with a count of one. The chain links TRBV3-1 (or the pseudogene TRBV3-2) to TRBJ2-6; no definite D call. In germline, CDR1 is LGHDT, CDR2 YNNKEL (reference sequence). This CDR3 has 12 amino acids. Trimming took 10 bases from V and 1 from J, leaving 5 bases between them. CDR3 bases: TGTGCCACCCTATCTGGGGCCAACGTCCTGACTTTC. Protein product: CATLSGANVLTF.

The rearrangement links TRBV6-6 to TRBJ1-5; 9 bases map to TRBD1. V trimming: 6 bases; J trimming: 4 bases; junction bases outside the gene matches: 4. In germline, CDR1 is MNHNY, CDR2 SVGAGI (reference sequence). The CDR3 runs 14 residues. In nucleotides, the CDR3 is TGTGCCAGCAGAGGGGACAGGGTAAATCAGCCCCAGCATTTT. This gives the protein CASRGDRVNQPQHF.

The CDR3 DNA reads as TGTGCCAGTAGTATTTCAGGGTTGGGCAATCAGCCCCAGCATTTT. Its translation: CASSISGLGNQPQHF. The rearrangement links TRBV19 to TRBJ1-5; perhaps TRBD1 as D (5 bases). V dropped 3 bases and J dropped 2 bases, with 11 bases sitting between them. The CDR3 runs 15 residues. CDR1 is LNHDA and CDR2 is SQIVND in the germline V gene (reference sequence).

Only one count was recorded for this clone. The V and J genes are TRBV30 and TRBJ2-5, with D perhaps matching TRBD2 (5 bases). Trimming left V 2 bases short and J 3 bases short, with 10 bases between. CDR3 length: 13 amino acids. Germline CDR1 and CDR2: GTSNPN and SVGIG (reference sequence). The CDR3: CAWSPGYKETQYF. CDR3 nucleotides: TGTGCCTGGAGTCCGGGGTACAAAGAGACCCAGTACTTC.

The CDR3 region has the DNA TGTGCCAGCAGTCTAAGGCCAGCGGGGAGAGGTTACAATGAGCAGTTCTTC. Amino acid sequence: CASSLRPAGRGYNEQFF. The gene calls are TRBV21-1 and TRBJ2-1; TRBD2 was called by the table and not checked on the DNA. TRBV21-1 is a recognized pseudogene. This CDR3 contains 17 residues.

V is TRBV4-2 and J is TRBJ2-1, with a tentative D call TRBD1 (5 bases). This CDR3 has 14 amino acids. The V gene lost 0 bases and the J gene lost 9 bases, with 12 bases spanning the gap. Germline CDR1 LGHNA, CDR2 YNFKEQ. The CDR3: CASSQEARGTEQFF. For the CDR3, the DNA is TGTGCCAGCAGCCAAGAGGCTAGGGGTACTGAGCAGTTCTTC.

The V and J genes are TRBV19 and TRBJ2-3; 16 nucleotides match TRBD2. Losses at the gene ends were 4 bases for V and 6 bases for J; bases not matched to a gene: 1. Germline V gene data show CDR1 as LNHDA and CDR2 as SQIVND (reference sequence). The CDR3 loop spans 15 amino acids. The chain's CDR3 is CASSRGLAGGDTQYF. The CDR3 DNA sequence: TGTGCCAGTAGTAGGGGACTAGCGGGGGGGGATACGCAGTATTTT. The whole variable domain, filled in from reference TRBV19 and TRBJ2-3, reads DGGITQSPKYLFRKEGQNVTLSCEQNLNHDAMYWYRQDPGQGLRLIYYSQIVNDFQKGDIAEGYSVSREKKESFPLTVTSAQKNPTAFYLCASSRGLAGGDTQYFGPGTRLTVL.

In nucleotides, the CDR3 is TGTGCCAGCAGCGTAACAGGGGGCGCGGAGTACGAGCAGTACTTC. Protein product: CASSVTGGAEYEQYF. The chain employs TRBV11-2 and TRBJ2-7; 9 bases are shared with TRBD1. CDR1 SGHAT and CDR2 FQNNGV come from the germline V gene. CDR3 length: 15 amino acids. The V gene end was trimmed by 5 bases and the J gene end by 4 bases; junction bases not matched to a gene: 9.

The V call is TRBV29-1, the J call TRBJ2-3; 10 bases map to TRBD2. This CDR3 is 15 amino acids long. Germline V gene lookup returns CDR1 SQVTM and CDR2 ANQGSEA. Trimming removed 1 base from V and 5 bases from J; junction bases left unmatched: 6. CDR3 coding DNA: TGCAGCGTTGAAGGGGCTAGCGGGAGTGTAGATACGCAGTATTTT. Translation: CSVEGASGSVDTQYF.

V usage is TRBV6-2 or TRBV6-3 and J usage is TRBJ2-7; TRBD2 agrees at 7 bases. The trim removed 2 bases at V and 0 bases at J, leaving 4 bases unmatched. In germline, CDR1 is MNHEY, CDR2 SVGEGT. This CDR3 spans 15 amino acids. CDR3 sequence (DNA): TGTGCCAGCAGTTACCAAGCGGGGAGCTCCTACGAGCAGTACTTC. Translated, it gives CASSYQAGSSYEQYF.

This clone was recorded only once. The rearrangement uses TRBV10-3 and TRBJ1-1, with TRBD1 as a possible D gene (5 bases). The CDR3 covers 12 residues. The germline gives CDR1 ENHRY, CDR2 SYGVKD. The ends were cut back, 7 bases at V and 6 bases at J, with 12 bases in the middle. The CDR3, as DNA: TGTGCCATCACCCCCGGAGGGGCTGAAGCTTTCTTT. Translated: CAITPGGAEAFF.

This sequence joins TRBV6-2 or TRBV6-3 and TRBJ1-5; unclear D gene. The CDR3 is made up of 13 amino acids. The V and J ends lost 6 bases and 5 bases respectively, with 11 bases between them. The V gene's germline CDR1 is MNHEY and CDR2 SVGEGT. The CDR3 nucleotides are TGTGCCAGCAGCAACGGGAAAGATCAGCCCCAGCATTTT. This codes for CASSNGKDQPQHF.